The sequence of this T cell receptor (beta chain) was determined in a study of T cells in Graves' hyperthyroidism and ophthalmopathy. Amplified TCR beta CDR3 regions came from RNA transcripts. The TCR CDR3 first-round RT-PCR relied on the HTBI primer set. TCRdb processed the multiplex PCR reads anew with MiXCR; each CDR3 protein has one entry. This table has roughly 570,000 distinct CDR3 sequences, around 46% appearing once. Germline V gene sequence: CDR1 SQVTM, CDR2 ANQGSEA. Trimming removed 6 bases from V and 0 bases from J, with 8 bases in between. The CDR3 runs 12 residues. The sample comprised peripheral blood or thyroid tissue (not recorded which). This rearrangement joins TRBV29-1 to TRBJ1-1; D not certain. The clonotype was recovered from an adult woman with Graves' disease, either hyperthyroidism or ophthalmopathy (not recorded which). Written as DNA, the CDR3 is TGCAGCGTCTCCCTCATGAACACTGAAGCTTTCTTT. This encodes CSVSLMNTEAFF.